This TCR beta chain was sequenced during a study of blood T cells in healthy people across ages. Whole-study context: About one barcoded beta molecule per two T cells was the capture yield of template switching.

A second roughly 6 to 11 cycle PCR used barcoded and J-beta primers. Researchers report that a template-switch adaptor with 12 random nucleotides tagged each cDNA molecule. From each sample, at least 2.5 million paired-end reads containing CDR3 were obtained. One entry per CDR3 protein results from TCRdb running MiXCR on the 5' RACE reads. Among over 600,000 distinct CDR3 sequences listed, roughly 56% were seen once. V dropped 5 bases and J dropped 2; count of bases not matched to a gene: 2. This CDR3 is built from 13 residues. The germline V gene has CDR1 SQVTM and CDR2 ANQGSEA. Healthy Caucasian individuals from Russia aged 6 to 90 served as donors. This clonotype was detected only a few times.

The chain uses TRBV29-1 and TRBJ2-5, with 10 bases lining up with TRBD2. The clonotype comes from a man in his forties in good health. Sequences were obtained from blood. Here the CDR3 DNA reads TGCAGCGTTCGAGCGGGGGGGCAAGAGACCCAGTACTTC. Residues: CSVRAGGQETQYF.